Presented here are 27 T cell receptor beta chains from one specimen sequenced in a study of blood T cells in healthy people across ages. A second PCR of 7 to 11 cycles used a sample-barcoded 5' primer and a J-beta primer mix. TCRdb recomputed calls from the 5' RACE reads with MiXCR, one row per CDR3 protein. The table lists 600,000 or so distinct CDR3 sequences, under 55% of them singletons. The specimen sequenced was blood. These receptors all come from an elderly man in good health.

V and J are TRBV29-1 and TRBJ2-1, with 7 nucleotides matching TRBD2. The CDR3 spans 14 residues. Germline CDR1 is SQVTM and CDR2 is ANQGSEA. V dropped 5 bases and J dropped 7; count of bases not matched to a gene: 11. Here the CDR3 reads CSVSRAGRGNEQFF. CDR3 nucleotide sequence: TGCAGCGTTTCCCGGGCGGGGCGGGGGAATGAGCAGTTCTTC.

The chain recombines TRBV6-6 with TRBJ1-1; possible D gene TRBD1, 6 bases. V was clipped by 1 base and J by 2 bases, with 8 bases between them. Germline V gene data show CDR1 as MNHNY and CDR2 as SVGAGI (reference sequence). The CDR3 has 14 residues. The CDR3 is CASSYLQGNTEAFF. Written as DNA, the CDR3 is TGTGCCAGCAGTTACTTACAGGGAAACACTGAAGCTTTCTTT.

As regards this clonotype: At one boundary the junction diverges from the germline segment, which might be a read error. This chain connects TRBV2 to TRBJ2-7; no firm D call. In germline, CDR1 is SNHLY, CDR2 FYNNEI. The CDR3 covers 12 residues. The CDR3 is CASDQNNYERYF. Written as DNA, the CDR3 is TGTGCCAGCGACCAGAACAACTACGAGCGGTACTTC.

A word on this clonotype: A much more abundant neighbour one base away suggests this may be a read error. The chain combines TRBV6-6 with TRBJ2-2, with D uncertain. In germline, CDR1 is MNHNY, CDR2 SVGAGI (reference sequence). The CDR3 runs to 12 residues. The CDR3 DNA is TGTGCCGGCAGTGACTACACCGGGGAGCTGTTTTTT. Translating gives CAGSDYTGELFF.

The rearrangement links TRBV20-1 to TRBJ2-7; 7 bases agree with TRBD2. V was pared by 6 bases and J by 2 bases, with 10 bases of the junction left unmatched. Germline CDR1 DFQATT, CDR2 SNEGSKA (reference sequence). CDR3 length: 14 amino acids. The CDR3 DNA follows: TGCAGTGCAAACCGCCGGGGAGGGACCTACGAGCAGTACTTC. Translating it yields CSANRRGGTYEQYF.

This clonotype was seen ten or more times. V is TRBV6-5 and J is TRBJ2-7; TRBD1 matches 9 bases. Germline V gene data show CDR1 as MNHEY and CDR2 as SVGAGI. With 0 bases clipped from V and 2 bases from J, the junction kept 5 bases outside the gene matches. This CDR3 has 16 residues. The CDR3 region is CASSYSRQGVTYEQYF. CDR3 nucleotide sequence: TGTGCCAGCAGTTACTCCCGACAGGGGGTAACCTACGAGCAGTACTTC.

This clonotype was picked up many times. The genes are TRBV29-1 and TRBJ2-1, with D possibly being TRBD2 (5 bases). This CDR3 region has 12 residues. Germline CDR1 reads SQVTM; CDR2 reads ANQGSEA. Trimming pared 5 bases from V and 8 bases from J, leaving 13 bases between. CDR3 in amino acids: CSVLGDGDEQFF. In nucleotides, the CDR3 is TGCAGCGTTCTGGGAGACGGGGATGAGCAGTTCTTC.

This clonotype was seen a few times. V usage is TRBV20-1 and J usage is TRBJ1-1; perhaps TRBD1 as D (5 bases). The CDR3 sequence is 11 residues long. Trimming removed 6 bases from V and 4 bases from J, with 9 bases in between. Per germline, CDR1 DFQATT and CDR2 SNEGSKA (reference sequence). DNA for the CDR3: TGCAGTGCAGCAGGGTTCACTGAAGCTTTCTTT. Translation gives CSAAGFTEAFF.

This clonotype appeared a few times. The V and J genes are TRBV7-9 and TRBJ1-6, with a tentative D call TRBD1 (6 bases). In germline, CDR1 is SEHNR, CDR2 FQNEAQ (reference sequence). The CDR3 runs 15 residues. V dropped 5 bases and J dropped 10 bases, with 18 bases sitting between them. Here the CDR3 DNA reads TGTGCCAGCAGCCAATCTAACAGGGTGGGATCACCCCTCCACTTT. It yields the protein CASSQSNRVGSPLHF.

This clonotype was picked up a small number of times. This chain connects TRBV7-2 to TRBJ2-5, with a possible D match to TRBD2 (5 bases). Germline V gene sequence: CDR1 SGHTA, CDR2 FQGNSA. The CDR3 consists of 14 residues. Deletions cut 5 bases from V and 7 bases from J, with 17 bases between. The CDR3 DNA reads TGTGCCAGCAGCCTACATGTAGCGTTTGGGACCCAGTACTTC. Its protein product is CASSLHVAFGTQYF.

This rearrangement joins TRBV20-1 to TRBJ2-7; 12 bases agree with TRBD1. After removal of 6 bases from V and 6 bases from J, the junction contained 6 bases not matched to a gene. The CDR3 has 13 residues. Germline CDR1 DFQATT, CDR2 SNEGSKA (reference sequence). The CDR3 sequence is CSAEGQGAGEQYF. As DNA, the CDR3 is TGCAGTGCCGAGGGACAGGGGGCAGGCGAGCAGTACTTC.

The chain links TRBV7-2 to TRBJ2-7, with D perhaps matching TRBD1 (5 bases). The germline CDR1 and CDR2 sequences are SGHTA and FQGNSA. The CDR3 is 15 amino acids. V was clipped by 1 base and J by 2 bases, with 12 bases between them. The CDR3 DNA is TGTGCCAGCAGCTTAGGACCAGGGTATACCTACGAGCAGTACTTC. Residues: CASSLGPGYTYEQYF.

V is TRBV20-1 and J is TRBJ2-4, with 8 positions matching TRBD2. The J call may be wrong; the DNA end is better matched by TRBJ2-7. The CDR3 totals 14 residues. In germline, CDR1 is DFQATT, CDR2 SNEGSKA (reference sequence). The CDR3 region is CSAVPRASGPEQYF. DNA for the CDR3: TGCAGTGCGGTCCCCCGGGCTAGCGGGCCCGAGCAGTACTTC.

This clonotype showed up just a few times. The CDR3 is CASSFGPHQETQYF. In DNA, the CDR3 is TGTGCCAGCAGTTTTGGTCCCCACCAAGAGACCCAGTACTTC. The V gene is TRBV12-3 or TRBV12-4, the J gene TRBJ2-5; D is undetermined. The CDR3 runs 14 residues. V gave up 3 bases and J gave up 0 bases, with 8 bases separating them.

A few counts support this clonotype. This chain uses TRBV7-2 with TRBJ2-1; no clear D gene. CDR3 length equals 16 residues. Germline V CDR1 and CDR2: SGHTA, FQGNSA. Between the trimmed V and J ends, which lost 2 bases and 3 bases, there was a span of 14 bases. The DNA for the CDR3 is TGTGCCAGCAGCTTAAATGACTCCCCAAGCTACAATGAGCAGTTCTTC. As protein: CASSLNDSPSYNEQFF.

V gene TRBV15 combines with J gene TRBJ2-6, with D uncertain. There are 15 residues in the CDR3. Germline lookup yields CDR1 LNHNV and CDR2 YYDKDF (reference sequence). V lost 5 bases, J lost 1 base, and 9 bases lay in between. CDR3 region: CATSQDLSGANVLTF. CDR3 nucleotides: TGTGCCACCAGCCAAGACCTTTCTGGGGCCAACGTCCTGACTTTC.

This clonotype was recorded once. The chain has TRBV7-9 and TRBJ1-2, with 9 bases that match TRBD1. The CDR3 length is 15 residues. Per the germline V gene, CDR1 is SEHNR and CDR2 is FQNEAQ (reference sequence). Losses at the gene ends were 8 bases for V and 6 bases for J; bases not matched to a gene: 13. The CDR3 region is CASLRDRDGENGYTF. The CDR3 DNA is TGTGCCAGCCTCCGGGACAGGGATGGTGAGAATGGCTACACCTTC.

J is TRBJ2-3 and V is TRBV20-1, with D perhaps matching TRBD1 or TRBD2 (5 bases each). The CDR3 totals 15 residues. Trimming removed 5 bases from V and 1 base from J, with 16 bases in between. Germline CDR1 DFQATT, CDR2 SNEGSKA (reference sequence). The CDR3 protein is CSAGGRGLGTDTQYF. CDR3 in DNA: TGCAGTGCTGGGGGTCGGGGTTTGGGCACAGATACGCAGTATTTT.

This clonotype was counted a few times. The rearrangement uses TRBV9 and TRBJ2-5; TRBD2 aligns across 8 bases. The CDR3 runs to 15 residues. J gave up 2 bases and V 3 bases, and 6 bases lay outside the gene matches. From germline, CDR1 is SGDLS and CDR2 YYNGEE. The CDR3 spells CASSGTSIEQETQYF. CDR3 DNA: TGTGCCAGCAGCGGGACTAGCATAGAGCAAGAGACCCAGTACTTC.

This chain joins TRBV20-1 and TRBJ2-5; TRBD2 might be the D (5 bases). Per the germline V gene, CDR1 is DFQATT and CDR2 is SNEGSKA (reference sequence). V dropped 2 bases and J dropped 4 bases, with 14 bases sitting between them. The CDR3 has 14 amino acids. CDR3 DNA sequence: TGCAGTGCTAGACACCCGGTGGCGGGAGAGACCCAGTACTTC. This encodes CSARHPVAGETQYF.

This clonotype has only a few counts. One junction end does not reproduce the germline sequence, and a read error may be involved. The chain is built from TRBV7-9 and TRBJ1-4; no clear D gene. Germline loops: CDR1 SEHNR, CDR2 FQNEAQ (reference sequence). There are 16 residues in the CDR3. CDR3 nucleotides: TGTGCCAGCAGCTTGGGGTTCGCCTCCCCGAATGAAAAACCGTTTTTT. Protein: CASSLGFASPNEKPFF.

This clonotype has a count of ten or more. V usage is TRBV7-9 and J usage is TRBJ1-1; D unclear. Trimming shortened V by 5 bases and J by 2 bases, and 9 bases separated the two germline ends. The CDR3 is made up of 13 amino acids. Germline-derived CDR1 and CDR2 are SEHNR and FQNEAQ (reference sequence). This chain's CDR3 is CASSLVGNTEAFF. The DNA of the CDR3 is TGTGCCAGCAGCCTCGTGGGTAACACTGAAGCTTTCTTT.

The chain combines TRBV15 with TRBJ2-3; TRBD2 matches at 7 bases. The CDR3 covers 16 residues. Germline V gene lookup returns CDR1 LNHNV and CDR2 YYDKDF (reference sequence). With 1 base clipped from V and 1 base from J, the junction kept 5 bases outside the gene matches. The CDR3, as DNA: TGTGCCACCAGCAGAGTCGGTCTAGCGGGCACAGATACGCAGTATTTT. It yields the protein CATSRVGLAGTDTQYF.

The CDR3: CSAITGSGYNEQYF. The CDR3 DNA reads TGCAGTGCCATAACTGGGTCGGGATACAATGAGCAGTACTTC. The V call is TRBV20-1, the J call TRBJ2-7; D is perhaps TRBD2 (5 bases). Trimming shortened V by 6 bases and J by 7 bases, and 22 bases separated the two germline ends. The germline V gene encodes CDR1 DFQATT and CDR2 SNEGSKA (reference sequence). The CDR3 covers 14 residues.

The chain combines TRBV10-3 with TRBJ2-7; 8 nucleotides match TRBD1. This CDR3 spans 11 amino acids. CDR1 and CDR2 from the germline V gene are ENHRY and SYGVKD. V lost 8 bases and J lost 7; bases outside the gene matches: 4. The CDR3 protein is CAIWTGKEQYF. CDR3 coding DNA: TGTGCCATCTGGACAGGGAAAGAGCAGTACTTC.

The V gene is TRBV24-1, the J gene TRBJ2-5, with D hard to call. V gave up 4 bases and J gave up 3 bases, with 8 bases separating them. The germline gives CDR1 KGHDR, CDR2 SFDVKD. This CDR3 spans 13 amino acids. CDR3 DNA: TGTGCCACCAGTGAAATGGGGAAAGAGACCCAGTACTTC. Protein: CATSEMGKETQYF.

CDR3 region: CASTSGVNTQYF. The CDR3 nucleotides read TGCGCCAGCACCTCTGGAGTGAATACGCAGTATTTT. The chain carries TRBV5-1 and TRBJ2-3; D is undetermined. Trimming cost V 6 bases and J 7 bases, with 12 bases left between them. CDR1 SGHRS and CDR2 YFSETQ come from the germline V gene. The CDR3 length is 12 residues.